What follows describes a single TCR beta chain. What this receptor recognizes is not known. The input lacks base qualities; no much larger clone sits a single base away. These data belong to a study of molecular identifiers for immune sequencing clone quantification (dated by TCRdb to 2016 to 2019). Looking at the study overall: In a replicate experiment, RNA from about 21,000 or 97,000 naive CD8 T cells was split into five aliquots, four of which were sequenced. The study was a methods study using CD8 T cells to benchmark molecular-identifier clustering-based TCR repertoire sequencing (MIDCIRS) and TCR RNA copy counting. Points the paper makes about the study in general: The naive libraries included spiked-in Jurkat TCR RNA (approximately 11 copies' worth), and this RNA is not part of the donor repertoire. Modeling gave about 3 recovered TCR RNA copies per cell versus approximately 11 by digital PCR, implying 25% to 30% capture efficiency. In CMV-specific effector cells, over 98% of molecules were held by clones above 20 RNA copies, whereas under 1% of molecules were held by such clones in naive cells. Highly expanded clone sizes could be underestimated because identical TCR molecules may share a barcode. Spiked-in Jurkat TCR RNA equivalent to a single cell was reported to be detectable even among approximately 1.1 million naive CD8 T cells. When barcode sub-clustering was left out, chimeric consensus sequences inflated TCR diversity, with chimeras reaching as high as 47%.

Libraries of naive CD8 T cells were built from around 20,000 to 990,000 sorted cells, with 10%, 30% or 50% of the purified RNA used. Naive CD8 T cells, defined as CD8+CD4-CCR7+CD45RA+, were FACS-sorted into RLT Plus buffer on a BD FACSAria II. Approximately eleven TCR copies' worth of Jurkat RNA were spiked into roughly 20,000-1,000,000 naive CD8 T cell samples to test detection sensitivity. CD8 T cells were enriched using RosetteSep CD8+ T Cell Enrichment Cocktail and Ficoll-Paque, and the enriched cells then underwent ACK red cell lysis. Library construction relied on PCR. Reads for this sample came from an Illumina HiSeq 4000. Bulk TCR libraries were made following a previously described method, with the TCR primers given in Table S5. The Qiagen AllPrep DNA/RNA kit was used to purify total RNA. Reads from multiple sequencing runs of the same library were pooled before analysis. From the authors' description of their analysis: Reads were retained only if their TCR constant sequence matched exactly, and those retained reads were trimmed to 150 nt and grouped according to their 12-nt molecular barcodes. Reads in each barcode group were sub-clustered using a 15% Levenshtein threshold, and a quality-weighted consensus sequence was built for each RNA molecule. Non-functional sequences were removed, as were lower-count sequences one edit away from another. Based on a fit of two negative binomial distributions, barcode sub-clusters having less than 20% of the maximum read count were discarded. TCRdb trimmed the raw reads at Q25, called clones with MiXCR and kept productive beta chains. CDR3 protein duplicates are merged, each entry listing the most common genes and DNA. TCRdb assigned the V and J calls; the authors' analysis was not used. This sample has just under 650,000 distinct CDR3 sequences in its table, and roughly 21% of those were observed once. The ten largest make up approximately 0.9% of the sample.

Sequencing used naive CD8+ T cells from blood, with Jurkat cell RNA spiked in. Sample cell subset or site, as interpreted from the label and publication: FACS-sorted CD8+CD4-CCR7+CD45RA+ naive T cells. The TCR originated in a human donor in good health. Some libraries in this study had Jurkat cell RNA spiked in.

The DNA reads as follows: TGTGCCAGTGAGGACAGCCCGAACACCGGGGAGCTGTTTTTT. This translates into CASEDSPNTGELFF. The sequence is built from TRBV19 and TRBJ2-2; TRBD1 might be the D gene, on 6 matching bases. CDR1 and CDR2, looked up from the germline V gene (reference sequence), are LNHDA and SQIVND. The CDR3 measures 14 amino acids from cysteine to phenylalanine. Solely the CDR3 DNA is kept, with 42 bases framed from the first base. V is reduced by 8 bases and J by 0 bases, leaving a spacing of 10 bases between them. The reference TRBV19 and TRBJ2-2 proteins fill in what lies around the CDR3, so the full variable domain reads DGGITQSPKYLFRKEGQNVTLSCEQNLNHDAMYWYRQDPGQGLRLIYYSQIVNDFQKGDIAEGYSVSREKKESFPLTVTSAQKNPTAFYLCASEDSPNTGELFFGEGSRLTVL.